This T cell receptor (beta chain) was captured by sequencing in a study of Ad26.COV2.S vaccination and SARS-CoV-2 variants. Treatment reported: approximately 18 received Ad26.COV2.S at low or high dose, single or two shots; a few received placebo; per-sample allocation not given. Day 63 after the first vaccine or placebo injection was the time point for sampling. Within Boston, the person who donated was an adult of 18-55 years. TCRdb's copy holds only in-frame clones and misses some; the assay was immunoSEQ multiplex PCR. The table records more than 250,000 clones, 80% to 90% of them present only once. The CDR3 sequence is 15 residues long. Germline V gene data show CDR1 as SGHAT and CDR2 as FQNNGV. After removal of 2 bases from V and 8 bases from J, the junction contained 11 bases not matched to a gene.

The chain employs TRBV11-2 and TRBJ1-1; 7 bases line up with TRBD1. Here the sequenced sample was peripheral blood, taken in a trial of Ad26.COV2.S vaccine versus placebo. The TCR was taken from a person aged 18-65 years who received the Ad26.COV2.S COVID-19 vaccine or a placebo. The CDR3 bases are TGTGCCAGCAGCTTAAGCCCTAAGGGGGCGGCGGAAGCTTTCTTT. Amino acids: CASSLSPKGAAEAFF.